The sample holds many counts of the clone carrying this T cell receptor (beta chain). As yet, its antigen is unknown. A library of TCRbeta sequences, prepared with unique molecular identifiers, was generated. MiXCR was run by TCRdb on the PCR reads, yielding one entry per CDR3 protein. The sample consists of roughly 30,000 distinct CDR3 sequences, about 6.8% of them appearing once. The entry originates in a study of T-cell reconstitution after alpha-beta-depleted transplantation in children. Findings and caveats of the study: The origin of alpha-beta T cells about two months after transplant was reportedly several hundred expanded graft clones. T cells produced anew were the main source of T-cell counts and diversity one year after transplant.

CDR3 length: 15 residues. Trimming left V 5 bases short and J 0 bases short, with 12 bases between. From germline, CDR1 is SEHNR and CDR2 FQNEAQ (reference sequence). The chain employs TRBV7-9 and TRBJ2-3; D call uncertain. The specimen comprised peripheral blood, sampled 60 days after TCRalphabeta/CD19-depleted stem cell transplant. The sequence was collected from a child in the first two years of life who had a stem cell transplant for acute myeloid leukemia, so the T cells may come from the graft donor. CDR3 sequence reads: CASSQGRASTDTQYF. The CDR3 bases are TGTGCCAGCAGCCAAGGCCGTGCTAGCACAGATACGCAGTATTTT.